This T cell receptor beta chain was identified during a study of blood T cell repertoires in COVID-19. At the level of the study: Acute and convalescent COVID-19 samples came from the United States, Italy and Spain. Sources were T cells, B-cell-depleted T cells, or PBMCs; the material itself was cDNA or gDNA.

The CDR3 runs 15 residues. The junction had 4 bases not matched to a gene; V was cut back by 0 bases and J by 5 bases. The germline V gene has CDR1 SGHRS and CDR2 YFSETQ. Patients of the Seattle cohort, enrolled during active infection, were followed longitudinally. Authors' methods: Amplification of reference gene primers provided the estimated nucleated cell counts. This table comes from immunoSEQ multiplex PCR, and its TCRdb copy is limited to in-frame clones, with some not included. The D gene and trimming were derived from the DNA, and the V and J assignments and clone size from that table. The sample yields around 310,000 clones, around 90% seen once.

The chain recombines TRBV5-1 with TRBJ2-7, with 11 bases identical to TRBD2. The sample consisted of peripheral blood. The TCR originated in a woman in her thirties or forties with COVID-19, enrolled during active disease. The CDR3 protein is CASSLDGLAGNEQYF. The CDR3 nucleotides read TGCGCCAGCAGCTTGGACGGACTAGCGGGTAACGAGCAGTACTTC.